These 24 T cell receptor beta chains were all obtained from the same sample, sequenced in a study of T-cell memory formation after mild COVID-19. TCRdb passed the 5' RACE reads through MiXCR, listing each CDR3 protein once. The sample has fewer than 350,000 distinct CDR3 sequences, roughly 15% seen once. What was sequenced was PBMCs or a T cell subset sorted from them (not recorded which). Every receptor here comes from a man between 18 and 29 years old who had mild COVID-19 (a few samples of this study predate the infection). Cell type and time point are not known.

The chain couples TRBV7-9 to TRBJ2-1; no firm D call. The germline V gene encodes CDR1 SEHNR and CDR2 FQNEAQ (reference sequence). CDR3 size: 15 residues. V lost 2 bases and J lost 0, with 8 bases in between. The DNA of the CDR3 is TGTGCCAGCAGCTTACAGGATATCTCCTACAATGAGCAGTTCTTC. Protein product: CASSLQDISYNEQFF.

The CDR3 loop is CASSLGGTGDGYTF. DNA for the CDR3: TGTGCCAGCAGCTTAGGGGGGACAGGGGACGGCTACACCTTC. V gene TRBV7-8 combines with J gene TRBJ1-2; TRBD1 matches at 10 bases. CDR3 length: 14 amino acids. Germline CDR1 reads SGHVS; CDR2 reads FQNEAQ. V dropped 1 base and J dropped 8; count of bases not matched to a gene: 4.

This clonotype was observed a few times. This rearrangement joins TRBV5-1 to TRBJ2-2; tentatively, D is TRBD1 (6 bases). CDR1 SGHRS and CDR2 YFSETQ come from the germline V gene. This CDR3 is 13 amino acids long. V dropped 4 bases and J dropped 7 bases, with 11 bases sitting between them. CDR3 sequence reads: CASSRTENGELFF. CDR3 nucleotides: TGCGCCAGCAGCCGGACAGAGAACGGGGAGCTGTTTTTT.

A few counts support this clonotype. The chain couples TRBV4-1 to TRBJ2-1; weak D call: TRBD1 (6 bases). This CDR3 contains 17 residues. The germline CDR1 and CDR2 sequences are MGHRA and YSYEKL. Trimming cost V 0 bases and J 3 bases, with 15 bases left between them. DNA of the CDR3: TGCGCCAGCAGCCAAGAGGTCGCCAGGGGAATCTACAATGAGCAGTTCTTC. Residues: CASSQEVARGIYNEQFF.

The rearrangement joins TRBV9 to TRBJ2-3; 8 positions agree with TRBD1. Losses at the gene ends were 2 bases for V and 4 bases for J; bases not matched to a gene: 6. The CDR3 is 15 residues long. The germline V gene has CDR1 SGDLS and CDR2 YYNGEE. The CDR3 nucleotides read TGTGCCAGCAGCGTTCGACTACAGGGGGCAGATACGCAGTATTTT. Translating gives CASSVRLQGADTQYF.

The J gene is TRBJ1-2, the V gene TRBV19; D remains ambiguous. Per germline, CDR1 LNHDA and CDR2 SQIVND (reference sequence). The CDR3 extends over 13 amino acids. V lost 5 bases and J lost 3, with 10 bases in between. The DNA for the CDR3 is TGTGCCAGTAGTCCCGGGCCTGACTATGGCTACACCTTC. Residues: CASSPGPDYGYTF.

This clonotype was picked up many times. The CDR3 DNA reads as TGTGCCAGCAGCCAAGGGTGGATCACAGATACGCAGTATTTT. Translation: CASSQGWITDTQYF. The gene calls are TRBV3-1 and TRBJ2-3; D remains unclear. CDR3 length: 14 residues. CDR1 and CDR2 from the germline V gene are LGHDT and YNNKEL (reference sequence). V shed 1 base and J shed 2 bases, with 7 bases lying between them.

This clonotype was found a few times. The chain carries TRBV6-6 and TRBJ1-5; D is perhaps TRBD1 (5 bases). CDR1 and CDR2 from the germline V gene are MNHNY and SVGAGI (reference sequence). The CDR3 covers 15 residues. V was clipped by 6 bases and J by 1 base, with 13 bases between them. CDR3 loop: CASRRPRDSNQPQHF. CDR3 DNA sequence: TGTGCCAGCAGAAGACCACGGGACAGCAATCAGCCCCAGCATTTT.

This clonotype was seen more than once but under ten times. The rearrangement joins TRBV6-6 to TRBJ2-3; possibly TRBD1 or TRBD2 for D (5 bases each). From germline, CDR1 is MNHNY and CDR2 SVGAGI (reference sequence). CDR3 length: 16 amino acids. Trimming pared 2 bases from V and 3 bases from J, leaving 15 bases between. CDR3 sequence: CASSYGASYVTDTQYF. CDR3 sequence (DNA): TGTGCCAGCAGTTACGGGGCTAGCTATGTGACAGATACGCAGTATTTT.

The gene calls are TRBV7-2 and TRBJ2-5, with D possibly matching TRBD1 (6 bases). Trimming cost V 2 bases and J 5 bases, with 15 bases left between them. The CDR3 runs 15 residues. The germline V gene has CDR1 SGHTA and CDR2 FQGNSA. CDR3 nucleotide sequence: TGTGCCAGCAGCTTACGGGTTGGGGGCGCGGAGACCCAGTACTTC. This codes for CASSLRVGGAETQYF.

The CDR3 nucleotides read TGCGCCAGCAGCCAAGGGATGGCAGATACGCAGTATTTT. Translation: CASSQGMADTQYF. This chain links TRBV4-3 with TRBJ2-3; D unclear. The CDR3 consists of 13 residues. Trimming cost V 1 base and J 4 bases, with 6 bases left between them. CDR1 and CDR2 (germline): LGHNA, YSLEER.

This clonotype has just a few counts. The gene calls are TRBV20-1 and TRBJ2-1, with TRBD2 identical over 9 bases. Germline CDR1 and CDR2: DFQATT and SNEGSKA (reference sequence). The CDR3 extends over 13 amino acids. V gave up 4 bases and J gave up 5 bases; unmatched junction bases: 3. CDR3 nucleotides: TGCAGTGCTATTAGCGGGGGAAACAATGAGCAGTTCTTC. It codes for CSAISGGNNEQFF.

The chain combines TRBV6-5 with TRBJ1-2; 8 positions agree with TRBD1. V lost 5 bases and J lost 4; bases outside the gene matches: 9. CDR3 length equals 15 residues. In germline, CDR1 is MNHEY, CDR2 SVGAGI. CDR3 loop: CASSSRGRRGYGYTF. As DNA, the CDR3 is TGTGCCAGCAGTAGCAGGGGGCGCCGGGGCTATGGCTACACCTTC.

This clonotype has ten or more counts. In DNA, the CDR3 is TGTGCCAGCAGCTTATTTTACAGCCCTAGCACAGATACGCAGTATTTT. As protein: CASSLFYSPSTDTQYF. The chain joins TRBV7-2 to TRBJ2-3; D remains ambiguous. The CDR3 is made up of 16 amino acids. Between the trimmed V and J ends, which lost 2 bases and 0 bases, there was a span of 12 bases. Germline-derived CDR1 and CDR2 are SGHTA and FQGNSA.

The chain has TRBV6-6 and TRBJ2-4; maybe TRBD1 (5 bases). With 6 bases removed from V and 0 bases from J, the gap between germline ends came to 18 bases. The CDR3 covers 17 residues. Germline CDR1 is MNHNY and CDR2 is SVGAGI (reference sequence). DNA for the CDR3: TGTGCCAGCAGCCCTCCCGCCAGGGATCTAGCCAAAAACATTCAGTACTTC. It codes for CASSPPARDLAKNIQYF.

A few counts support this clonotype. The chain employs TRBV20-1 and TRBJ2-5, with D perhaps assigned TRBD1 or TRBD2 (5 bases each). Germline-derived CDR1 and CDR2 are DFQATT and SNEGSKA (reference sequence). The CDR3 consists of 13 residues. Deletions cut 6 bases from V and 2 bases from J, with 13 bases between. CDR3 bases: TGCAGTGCCCAGGGACGGACACAAGAGACCCAGTACTTC. It is translated as CSAQGRTQETQYF.

The genes are TRBV5-1 and TRBJ2-1; 7 bases align to TRBD1. V was clipped by 4 bases and J by 8 bases; unmatched bases: 3. The germline V gene has CDR1 SGHRS and CDR2 YFSETQ. This CDR3 is built from 12 residues. This chain's CDR3 is CASSGDSDEQFF. The CDR3 DNA reads TGCGCCAGCAGCGGGGACAGTGATGAGCAGTTCTTC. Full variable domain (rest looked up from reference TRBV5-1 and TRBJ2-1): KAGVTQTPRYLIKTRGQQVTLSCSPISGHRSVSWYQQTPGQGLQFLFEYFSETQRNKGNFPGRFSGRQFSNSRSEMNVSTLELGDSALYLCASSGDSDEQFFGPGTRLTVL.

The chain has TRBV20-1 and TRBJ1-4; TRBD1 might be the D (6 bases). The V end was cut by 4 bases, the J end by 10 bases, with 16 bases between. The CDR3 runs 13 residues. From germline, CDR1 is DFQATT and CDR2 SNEGSKA (reference sequence). The CDR3 region is CSAITGYDGKLFF. CDR3 nucleotide sequence: TGCAGTGCTATTACAGGGTATGACGGAAAACTGTTTTTT.

Only a few counts were recorded for this clonotype. The chain couples TRBV5-1 to TRBJ2-2, with D perhaps being TRBD1 or TRBD2 (6 bases each). CDR1 and CDR2 from the germline V gene are SGHRS and YFSETQ. Trimming removed 4 bases from V and 7 bases from J, with 17 bases in between. This CDR3 has 15 amino acids. The CDR3 is CASSPPWGAGGELFF. Here the CDR3 DNA reads TGCGCCAGCAGCCCACCCTGGGGGGCTGGCGGGGAGCTGTTTTTT.

This clonotype was seen at least ten times. The rearrangement links TRBV7-8 to TRBJ1-5, with D tentatively TRBD1 (6 bases). The germline gives CDR1 SGHVS, CDR2 FQNEAQ. The CDR3 is made up of 17 amino acids. Trimming removed 5 bases at V and 0 bases at J, with 17 bases between. The CDR3: CASSAQGRGGSNQPQHF. The CDR3 DNA is TGTGCCAGCAGCGCCCAAGGGCGAGGGGGTAGCAATCAGCCCCAGCATTTT.

The rearrangement links TRBV5-1 to TRBJ2-3; TRBD2 matches at 8 bases. Germline V gene sequence: CDR1 SGHRS, CDR2 YFSETQ. V was pared by 1 base and J by 4 bases, with 11 bases of the junction left unmatched. The CDR3 totals 17 residues. In DNA form, the CDR3 reads TGCGCCAGCAGCTTGTCAGTTTCGGGGGGGCCGTCAGATACGCAGTATTTT. This gives the protein CASSLSVSGGPSDTQYF.

This clonotype was seen a handful of times. J is TRBJ1-5 and V is TRBV6-2 or TRBV6-3; D gene unclear. Trimming stripped 1 base from V and 8 bases from J, with 9 bases between. The CDR3 is 13 residues long. Germline V lookup: CDR1 MNHEY, CDR2 SVGEGT. CDR3 coding DNA: TGTGCCAGCAGTTACTTATTGTTGGAGCCCCAGCATTTT. It specifies CASSYLLLEPQHF.

The chain has TRBV20-1 and TRBJ2-4; D possibly corresponds to TRBD2 (6 bases). The CDR3 totals 15 residues. CDR1 and CDR2 from the germline V gene are DFQATT and SNEGSKA (reference sequence). V lost 1 base to trimming and J lost 0 bases, with 10 bases between them. The CDR3 here is CSARAPGLAKNIQYF. The CDR3 nucleotides are TGCAGTGCTAGAGCGCCGGGACTAGCCAAAAACATTCAGTACTTC.

The chain carries TRBV10-3 and TRBJ1-1; the match to TRBD1 covers 8 bases. This CDR3 has 15 residues. J lost 0 bases, V lost 6 bases, and 6 bases had no gene match. Germline V gives CDR1 ENHRY, CDR2 SYGVKD. This chain's CDR3 is CAISGQGNMNTEAFF. The CDR3 region has the DNA TGTGCCATCAGCGGACAGGGAAACATGAACACTGAAGCTTTCTTT.